The entry that follows covers one T cell receptor beta chain sequence. Authors' analysis steps: From ImmunoSEQ came sequences covering only the junction and carrying no quality scores, so filtering differed. Sequencing used immunoSEQ multiplex PCR; TCRdb keeps in-frame clones, though not all of them. V, J and clone size are those of that table, while D and trimming were read from the DNA. In the table there are about 800,000 clones, approximately 96% of which are singletons. The sample is drawn from a study of shared clonotypes between healthy human individuals. Germline V gene lookup returns CDR1 MNHEY and CDR2 SMNVEV (reference sequence). The germline V and J ends were trimmed by 0 bases and 0 bases, with 10 bases remaining between them. The length of the CDR3 is 16 residues. It was CD45RO-negative cells, positively selected for CCR7, that made up naive CD8 cells, with terminally differentiated effector memory CD45RA+ cells excluded.

The chain combines TRBV27 with TRBJ2-3, with D possibly being TRBD2 (5 bases). The sequence derives from a man aged 25-45 years in good health. The sample comprised naive CD8+ T cells sorted from blood. DNA of the CDR3: TGTGCCAGCAGTTTATCGCGGGCAGATAGCACAGATACGCAGTATTTT. Its translation is CASSLSRADSTDTQYF.